The clone carrying this TCR beta chain has ten or more counts. Its matching antigen is unknown. Using its own MiXCR run on the 5' RACE reads, TCRdb lists one record per CDR3 protein. The sample includes roughly 31,000 distinct CDR3 sequences, around 21% of them seen just once. This record comes from a study of neurological immune-mediated disorders. Study-level points and caveats: Levels of TCR clonal expansion peaked in HTLV-1-associated myelopathy and reached their lowest in multiple sclerosis, under those of healthy controls.

Germline CDR1 and CDR2: SGHDN and FVKESK. Trimming took off 2 bases at V and 8 bases at J, with 22 bases between the two ends. The CDR3 length is 17 residues. Sequencing was carried out using CD4+ T cells from blood. The sequence was collected from a man aged 50 to 59 with HTLV-1-associated myelopathy (HAM/TSP). This chain joins TRBV14 and TRBJ2-1; the D gene is possibly TRBD2 (6 bases). In DNA, the CDR3 is TGTGCCAGCAGCCAAAAGGCTGCACTGGCGGGACGCGATGAGCAGTTCTTC. This encodes CASSQKAALAGRDEQFF.